The 15 T cell receptor beta chains given below trace back to one sample, sequenced in a study of T cells in Graves' hyperthyroidism and ophthalmopathy. RNA transcripts provided the source from which TCR beta CDR3 regions were amplified. HTBI primers were the set used in a first-round RT-PCR of the TCR CDR3. A single record per CDR3 protein comes from TCRdb applying MiXCR to the multiplex PCR reads. The sample comprises roughly 580,000 distinct CDR3 sequences, approximately 13% of which are singletons, and almost 6% rests with the top ten. Sequenced material: blood. These receptors came from a woman between 25 and 40 years old with Graves' hyperthyroidism that later progressed to Graves' ophthalmopathy.

The chain carries TRBV19 and TRBJ2-1; 7 nucleotides agree with TRBD1. The CDR3 is made up of 15 amino acids. With V trimmed by 0 bases and J by 10 bases, 9 bases remained unmatched. Germline V gene sequence: CDR1 LNHDA, CDR2 SQIVND (reference sequence). As DNA, the CDR3 is TGTGCCAGTAGTATAGATCAGGGGGATTCGGGCGAGCAGTTCTTC. Translating gives CASSIDQGDSGEQFF. The whole variable domain, filled in from reference TRBV19 and TRBJ2-1, reads DGGITQSPKYLFRKEGQNVTLSCEQNLNHDAMYWYRQDPGQGLRLIYYSQIVNDFQKGDIAEGYSVSREKKESFPLTVTSAQKNPTAFYLCASSIDQGDSGEQFFGPGTRLTVL.

This chain uses TRBV9 with TRBJ1-6, with TRBD1 identical over 7 bases. Germline CDR1 SGDLS, CDR2 YYNGEE. Trimming cost V 4 bases and J 0 bases; bases outside gene matches: 10. The length of the CDR3 is 18 residues. The CDR3 DNA reads as TGTGCCAGCAGCCCTCCGGGACAGTCGAGCTCCTATAATTCACCCCTCCACTTT. It yields the protein CASSPPGQSSSYNSPLHF.

This chain connects TRBV6-5 to TRBJ2-1, with 9 bases lining up with TRBD1. The CDR3 has 16 residues. Germline CDR1 reads MNHEY; CDR2 reads SVGAGI. V was clipped by 2 bases and J by 5 bases; unmatched bases: 7. The CDR3 loop is CASSYGRTGVDNEQFF. The CDR3 nucleotides read TGTGCCAGCAGTTACGGTAGGACAGGGGTTGACAATGAGCAGTTCTTC.

There are many counts of this clonotype. CDR3 sequence: CASRADRSSYEQYF. The CDR3 DNA sequence: TGTGCCAGCAGGGCTGACAGGAGCTCCTACGAGCAGTACTTC. This rearrangement joins TRBV28 to TRBJ2-7, with D maybe TRBD1 (6 bases). Germline CDR1 reads MDHEN; CDR2 reads SYDVKM. The V and J ends lost 6 bases and 0 bases respectively, with 12 bases between them. The CDR3 covers 14 residues.

This clonotype showed up many times. This chain connects TRBV2 to TRBJ1-4, with 11 bases that match TRBD1. V trimming: 6 bases; J trimming: 6 bases; junction bases outside the gene matches: 3. The CDR3 sequence is 14 residues long. Germline lookup yields CDR1 SNHLY and CDR2 FYNNEI. CDR3 in amino acids: CASSGQGADEKLFF. Written as DNA, the CDR3 is TGTGCCAGCAGCGGACAGGGGGCGGATGAAAAACTGTTTTTT.

This clonotype was counted once. V usage is TRBV6-5 and J usage is TRBJ2-4; tentatively, D is TRBD2 (6 bases). The V end lost 2 bases, the J end lost 1 base, and 6 bases lay between the germline ends. Germline V gives CDR1 MNHEY, CDR2 SVGAGI. The CDR3 sequence is 14 residues long. The CDR3 here is CASSYGGAKNIQYF. The CDR3, as DNA: TGTGCCAGCAGTTACGGGGGGGCCAAAAACATTCAGTACTTC.

Notes on this clonotype: A much bigger clone sits one base away, suggesting this may be a read error. This CDR3 is CASSLAGTGGYHGYTF. For the CDR3, the DNA is TGCGCCAGCAGCTTAGCCGGGACAGGGGGCTACCATGGCTACACCTTC. The gene calls are TRBV5-1 and TRBJ1-2; 12 bases match TRBD1. From germline, CDR1 is SGHRS and CDR2 YFSETQ. This CDR3 region has 16 residues. V lost 2 bases, J lost 6 bases, and 8 bases stayed unmatched. The complete variable domain, with remaining parts taken from reference TRBV5-1 and TRBJ1-2, reads KAGVTQTPRYLIKTRGQQVTLSCSPISGHRSVSWYQQTPGQGLQFLFEYFSETQRNKGNFPGRFSGRQFSNSRSEMNVSTLELGDSALYLCASSLAGTGGYHGYTFGSGTRLTVV.

This chain connects TRBV4-1 to TRBJ2-2; TRBD1 agrees at 10 bases. CDR1 and CDR2 (germline): MGHRA, YSYEKL. V dropped 1 base and J dropped 0; count of bases not matched to a gene: 5. CDR3 length: 18 amino acids. As DNA, the CDR3 is TGCGCCAGCAGCCAAGTTCCGGGACAGGGGTCGAACACCGGGGAGCTGTTTTTT. The encoded protein is CASSQVPGQGSNTGELFF.

Notes on this clonotype: Since no conserved phenylalanine or tryptophan closes the CDR3, a read error is the likely cause. The rearrangement uses TRBV27 and TRBJ2-5; either TRBD1 or TRBD2 may fit D (5 bases each). The CDR3 runs to 14 residues. The germline V gene has CDR1 MNHEY and CDR2 SMNVEV (reference sequence). V lost 4 bases and J 4 bases, leaving 13 bases between the germline ends. The CDR3 DNA is TGTGCCAGCAGTTCGTTGCGTGGGGGAGAGACCCAGTACCTC. The encoded protein is CASSSLRGGETQYL.

This chain joins TRBV6-5 and TRBJ2-2; D gene ambiguous. Trimming took off 0 bases at V and 4 bases at J, with 12 bases between the two ends. Germline CDR1 and CDR2: MNHEY and SVGAGI. This CDR3 comprises 16 residues. The CDR3 DNA follows: TGTGCCAGCAGTTACTCGACCTTTAGCCGCACCGGGGAGCTGTTTTTT. Its translation is CASSYSTFSRTGELFF.

There are a few counts of this clonotype. The chain links TRBV14 to TRBJ2-1, with 8 bases fitting TRBD2. The CDR3 consists of 16 residues. V was pared by 3 bases and J by 5 bases, with 9 bases of the junction left unmatched. Germline V gene data show CDR1 as SGHDN and CDR2 as FVKESK. The CDR3 region is CASSHRSGRGDNEQFF. CDR3 in DNA: TGTGCCAGCAGCCATCGGAGCGGGAGAGGAGACAATGAGCAGTTCTTC. Filled out from reference TRBV14 and TRBJ2-1, the complete variable domain reads EAGVTQFPSHSVIEKGQTVTLRCDPISGHDNLYWYRRVMGKEIKFLLHFVKESKQDESGMPNNRFLAERTGGTYSTLKVQPAELEDSGVYFCASSHRSGRGDNEQFFGPGTRLTVL.

The V gene is TRBV2, the J gene TRBJ2-1, with TRBD2 matching over 10 bases. This CDR3 spans 15 amino acids. Germline-derived CDR1 and CDR2 are SNHLY and FYNNEI. V lost 6 bases, J lost 8 bases, and 10 bases stayed unmatched. CDR3 bases: TGTGCCAGCAGGAGGGATACTAGCGGGATCGATGAGCAGTTCTTC. Amino acids: CASRRDTSGIDEQFF.

This clonotype was seen ten or more times. The rearrangement links TRBV29-1 to TRBJ2-1; D call uncertain. The CDR3 has 14 amino acids. Trimming shortened V by 4 bases and J by 3 bases, and 13 bases separated the two germline ends. Germline CDR1 SQVTM, CDR2 ANQGSEA. The CDR3 sequence: CSVGDTNNYNEQFF. The CDR3, as DNA: TGCAGCGTTGGCGATACGAATAACTACAATGAGCAGTTCTTC.

There are a few counts of this clonotype. V is TRBV20-1 and J is TRBJ2-7; D perhaps matches TRBD2 (5 bases). The CDR3 is 14 residues long. Per germline, CDR1 DFQATT and CDR2 SNEGSKA (reference sequence). V lost 4 bases and J lost 0, with 13 bases in between. The chain's CDR3 is CSATPSSGSYEQYF. As DNA, the CDR3 is TGCAGTGCTACTCCTAGCTCGGGCTCCTACGAGCAGTACTTC.

This clonotype was seen at least ten times. The J gene is TRBJ2-7, the V gene TRBV28; D may correspond to TRBD1 or TRBD2 (7 bases each). V shed 9 bases and J shed 3 bases, with 18 bases lying between them. Germline V gene lookup returns CDR1 MDHEN and CDR2 SYDVKM. The CDR3 spans 14 residues. In nucleotides, the CDR3 is TGTGCCAGTAACAGCGGGACAGTGATCTACGAGCAGTACTTC. It specifies CASNSGTVIYEQYF. The full variable domain, completed using reference TRBV28 and TRBJ2-7, is DVKVTQSSRYLVKRTGEKVFLECVQDMDHENMFWYRQDPGLGLRLIYFSYDVKMKEKGDIPEGYSVSREKKERFSLILESASTNQTSMYLCASNSGTVIYEQYFGPGTRLTVT.